This T cell receptor beta chain was documented in a study of vaccination and CD4 T cells after COVID-19. Study-wide context: Convalescent participants consisted of six males and four females, two being Hispanic. Each post-COVID sample was drawn after diagnosis, and the median interval was approximately 92 days (range 35 to 161).

At the Johns Hopkins FTIC core, DNA taken from cultured CD4+ T cells was sequenced by way of the Oncomine TCR Beta short-read assay. Genomic DNA was isolated from cultured CD4+ T cells. TCRdb ran MiXCR on the PCR reads and lists one entry per CDR3 protein. This table has approximately 11,000 distinct CDR3 sequences, 55% to 60% appearing once. Treatment specified: approximately nine-day PBMC culture with coronavirus spike peptide pools or control peptides (ViraFEST assay). ViraFEST used peptide pools to expand antigen-specific T cells before TCR sequencing. Concerning this clonotype: No antigen is known for it.

Sequenced material: CD4+ T cells from blood, cultured in vitro. This TCR came from a human donor who had recovered from COVID-19.

Here the CDR3 reads CSARYQGRTDTEAFF. CDR3 in DNA: TGCAGTGCTAGATACCAGGGACGCACGGACACTGAAGCTTTCTTT. The chain recombines TRBV20-1 with TRBJ1-1; tentative D call: TRBD1 (5 bases). CDR3 length: 15 residues. Trimming cost V 2 bases and J 3 bases, with 16 bases left between them. The germline V gene has CDR1 DFQATT and CDR2 SNEGSKA (reference sequence).